This record looks at one T cell receptor beta chain sequence and its context. Everyone who took part was about 18 to 90 years old, and they came from 24 US areas. These data belong to a study of blood T cell repertoires in COVID-19. Study information: Acute and convalescent COVID-19 samples came from the United States, Italy and Spain. T cells, B-cell-depleted T cells, or PBMCs provided the cDNA or gDNA that served as material.

Original methodology: Scientists estimated how many nucleated cells there were by amplifying reference gene primers. The table came from immunoSEQ multiplex PCR; TCRdb's copy has only in-frame clones and leaves some out. The DNA gave D and trimming, while V, J and clone size come from that table. The sample carries fewer than 250,000 clones, 84% recorded once. The V gene lost 7 bases and the J gene lost 0 bases, with 13 bases spanning the gap. The CDR3 covers 15 residues. Germline-derived CDR1 and CDR2 are ENHRY and SYGVKD. V usage is TRBV10-3 and J usage is TRBJ1-5; no firm D call. Sequencing was done on a sample of PBMCs or T cells enriched from blood (not recorded which). The TCR was taken from a woman in her thirties or forties who had recovered from COVID-19. CDR3 region: CAIIGRRVSNQPQHF. The CDR3 bases are TGTGCCATCATCGGGAGAAGAGTTAGCAATCAGCCCCAGCATTTT.